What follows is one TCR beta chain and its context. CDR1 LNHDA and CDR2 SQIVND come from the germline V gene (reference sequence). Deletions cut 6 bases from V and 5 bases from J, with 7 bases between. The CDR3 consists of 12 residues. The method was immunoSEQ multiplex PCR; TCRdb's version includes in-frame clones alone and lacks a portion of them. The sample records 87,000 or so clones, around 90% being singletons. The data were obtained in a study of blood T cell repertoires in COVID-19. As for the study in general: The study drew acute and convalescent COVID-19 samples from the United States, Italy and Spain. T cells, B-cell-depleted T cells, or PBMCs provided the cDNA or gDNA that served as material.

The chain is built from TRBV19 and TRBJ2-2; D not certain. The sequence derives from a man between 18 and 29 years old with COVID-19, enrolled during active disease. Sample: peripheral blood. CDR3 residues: CASSMRTGELFF. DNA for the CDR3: TGTGCCAGTAGCATGAGGACCGGGGAGCTGTTTTTT.